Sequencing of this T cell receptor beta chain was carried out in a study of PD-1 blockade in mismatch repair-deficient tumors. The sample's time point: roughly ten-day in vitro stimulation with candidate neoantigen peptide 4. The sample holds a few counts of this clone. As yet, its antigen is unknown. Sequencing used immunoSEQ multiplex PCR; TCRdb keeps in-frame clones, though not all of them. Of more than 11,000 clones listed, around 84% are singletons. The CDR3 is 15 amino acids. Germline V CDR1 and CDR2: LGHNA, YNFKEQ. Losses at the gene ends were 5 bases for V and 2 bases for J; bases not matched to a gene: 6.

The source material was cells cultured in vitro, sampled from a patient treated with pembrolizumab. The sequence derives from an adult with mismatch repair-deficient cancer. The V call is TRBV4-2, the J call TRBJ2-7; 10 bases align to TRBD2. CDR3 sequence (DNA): TGTGCCAGCAGCGAGACTAGCGGGCCCACCTACGAGCAGTACTTC. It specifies CASSETSGPTYEQYF.